Below are 13 T cell receptor beta chains sequenced from a single sample in a study of T-cell reconstitution after alpha-beta-depleted transplantation in children. It was with unique molecular identifiers that the TCRbeta library was prepared. One entry per CDR3 protein, called by TCRdb with MiXCR from the PCR reads. The sample comprises about 610,000 distinct CDR3 sequences, about 10% of which are singletons, and roughly 3.9% rests with the top ten. This specimen consisted of PBMCs from the stem cell graft donor, obtained from the stem cell graft. These receptors were collected from a human donor who donated a stem cell graft to a child with acute myeloid leukemia.

The chain carries TRBV27 and TRBJ2-5; D perhaps matches TRBD2 (6 bases). Per germline, CDR1 MNHEY and CDR2 SMNVEV (reference sequence). The CDR3 sequence is 15 residues long. Trimming shortened V by 5 bases and J by 6 bases, and 19 bases separated the two germline ends. CDR3 nucleotide sequence: TGTGCCAGCAGTCATTCGGGAGCTGGGGAAAAGACCCAGTACTTC. Translated: CASSHSGAGEKTQYF.

The sample holds a few counts of this clonotype. This rearrangement joins TRBV14 to TRBJ2-2; maybe TRBD2 (6 bases). CDR3 length: 15 amino acids. The V end was cut by 1 base, the J end by 4 bases, with 10 bases between. Germline V gives CDR1 SGHDN, CDR2 FVKESK. The CDR3 loop reads CASSQGGGLTGELFF. The CDR3 DNA sequence: TGTGCCAGCAGCCAAGGTGGAGGGCTCACCGGGGAGCTGTTTTTT. Looking up the rest from reference TRBV14 and TRBJ2-2 gives the full variable domain: EAGVTQFPSHSVIEKGQTVTLRCDPISGHDNLYWYRRVMGKEIKFLLHFVKESKQDESGMPNNRFLAERTGGTYSTLKVQPAELEDSGVYFCASSQGGGLTGELFFGEGSRLTVL.

This clonotype has only one observation. A clone one base away is much larger, so this may be a read error. The chain recombines TRBV20-1 with TRBJ2-3; 14 bases fit TRBD2. This CDR3 has 20 amino acids. Germline-derived CDR1 and CDR2 are DFQATT and SNEGSKA (reference sequence). This chain's CDR3 is CCARIPPGLAGEASTDTQYF. The CDR3 region has the DNA TGCTGTGCTAGAATTCCTCCGGGACTAGCGGGAGAGGCTAGCACAGATACGCAGTATTTT.

The chain recombines TRBV5-1 with TRBJ2-7, with 11 nucleotides matching TRBD2. V gave up 3 bases and J gave up 1 base; unmatched junction bases: 6. This CDR3 is built from 16 residues. From germline, CDR1 is SGHRS and CDR2 YFSETQ. The DNA of the CDR3 is TGCGCCAGCAGCTCAGGGACTAGCGGCAGATCCTACGAGCAGTACTTC. Residues: CASSSGTSGRSYEQYF.

The chain couples TRBV30 to TRBJ2-7; 11 bases fit TRBD2. J lost 4 bases, V lost 0 bases, and 5 bases had no gene match. Germline V CDR1 and CDR2: GTSNPN, SVGIG (reference sequence). This CDR3 region has 15 residues. The CDR3 spells CAWSVKLAGDYEQYF. CDR3 in DNA: TGTGCCTGGAGTGTAAAACTAGCGGGGGATTACGAGCAGTACTTC.

This clonotype has more than one count but fewer than ten. The genes are TRBV5-1 and TRBJ2-1; 7 positions agree with TRBD2. The CDR3 sequence is 16 residues long. V shed 2 bases and J 4 bases; nucleotides not matched to a gene: 9. Germline-derived CDR1 and CDR2 are SGHRS and YFSETQ. CDR3 region: CASSFGGSGFYNEQFF. The DNA for the CDR3 is TGCGCCAGCAGCTTCGGGGGGAGCGGGTTTTACAATGAGCAGTTCTTC. Full variable domain (rest looked up from reference TRBV5-1 and TRBJ2-1): KAGVTQTPRYLIKTRGQQVTLSCSPISGHRSVSWYQQTPGQGLQFLFEYFSETQRNKGNFPGRFSGRQFSNSRSEMNVSTLELGDSALYLCASSFGGSGFYNEQFFGPGTRLTVL.

This clonotype was seen a few times. The rearrangement joins TRBV5-1 to TRBJ2-5, with D possibly TRBD1 on 6 matching bases. The germline V and J ends were trimmed by 0 bases and 4 bases, with 13 bases remaining between them. CDR1 and CDR2 (germline): SGHRS, YFSETQ. The CDR3 is 15 residues long. CDR3 protein: CASSLEATGTETQYF. CDR3 sequence (DNA): TGCGCCAGCAGCTTGGAAGCCACAGGGACAGAGACCCAGTACTTC. Based on the CDR3 plus reference TRBV5-1 and TRBJ2-5, the full variable domain is KAGVTQTPRYLIKTRGQQVTLSCSPISGHRSVSWYQQTPGQGLQFLFEYFSETQRNKGNFPGRFSGRQFSNSRSEMNVSTLELGDSALYLCASSLEATGTETQYFGPGTRLLVL.

The chain is built from TRBV5-6 and TRBJ2-1; 8 bases are shared with TRBD2. In germline, CDR1 is SGHDT, CDR2 YYEEEE. Trimming removed 4 bases from V and 1 base from J; junction bases left unmatched: 7. This CDR3 region has 16 residues. The CDR3 coding sequence is TGTGCCAGCAGCCTCCTGCGGGGGGTTTCCTACAATGAGCAGTTCTTC. Amino acid sequence: CASSLLRGVSYNEQFF.

The J gene is TRBJ2-2, the V gene TRBV6-5, with 10 bases aligning to TRBD2. The CDR3 has 15 amino acids. The V gene end was trimmed by 8 bases and the J gene end by 5 bases; junction bases not matched to a gene: 8. The germline gives CDR1 MNHEY, CDR2 SVGAGI. The CDR3 spells CASRLLAGRTGELFF. CDR3 coding DNA: TGTGCCAGCCGGTTACTAGCGGGGAGGACCGGGGAGCTGTTTTTT.

This clonotype was seen only a few times. The chain combines TRBV7-3 with TRBJ1-1; TRBD1 might be the D (6 bases). This CDR3 is built from 16 residues. CDR1 SGHTA and CDR2 FQGTGA come from the germline V gene. V gave up 0 bases and J gave up 4 bases, with 15 bases separating them. In nucleotides, the CDR3 is TGTGCCAGCAGCTTAACACAGACAGGCACCGTCACTGAAGCTTTCTTT. It is translated as CASSLTQTGTVTEAFF.

This clonotype was detected a few times. The V call is TRBV29-1, the J call TRBJ2-5; TRBD2 might be the D (6 bases). Trimming took off 4 bases at V and 5 bases at J, with 17 bases between the two ends. The V gene's germline CDR1 is SQVTM and CDR2 ANQGSEA. The CDR3 loop spans 14 amino acids. The CDR3 spells CSVGPLASRETQYF. CDR3 in DNA: TGCAGCGTTGGTCCACTAGCTTCTCGGGAGACCCAGTACTTC.

This clonotype was seen at least ten times. J is TRBJ2-5 and V is TRBV5-1; TRBD1 is a possible D gene (6 bases). The CDR3 length is 14 residues. The V end lost 3 bases, the J end lost 2 bases, and 11 bases lay between the germline ends. Germline values: CDR1 SGHRS, CDR2 YFSETQ. As DNA, the CDR3 is TGCGCCAGCAGCTATGGCCAGGGGCAAGAGACCCAGTACTTC. It is translated as CASSYGQGQETQYF.

The chain uses TRBV20-1 and TRBJ2-3; TRBD1 matches at 9 bases. This CDR3 spans 17 amino acids. Germline values: CDR1 DFQATT, CDR2 SNEGSKA (reference sequence). J gave up 0 bases and V 2 bases, and 9 bases lay outside the gene matches. CDR3 amino acids: CSARPVTGTGSTDTQYF. Written as DNA, the CDR3 is TGCAGTGCTAGACCTGTGACCGGGACAGGGAGCACAGATACGCAGTATTTT.